This TCR beta chain is from a study of shared clonotypes between healthy human individuals. Germline V gene sequence: CDR1 GTSNPN, CDR2 SVGIG (reference sequence). The length of the CDR3 is 14 residues. With 2 bases clipped from V and 0 bases from J, the junction kept 4 bases outside the gene matches. At the deep level, the assay was run. Measured with immunoSEQ multiplex PCR; TCRdb has only the in-frame clones, and not every one. The sample contains 1.5 million to 2.5 million clones, about 95% of which appear only once. Study-wide points: Sequencing depth was expected to influence donor clonotype sharing. It was the few donors that limited the genetic and exposure-history diversity represented.

Selected positively for CCR7 and CD45RO-negative, naive CD8 cells excluded terminally differentiated effector memory CD45RA+ cells. Donors were healthy HIV-negative adults without recent acute infections or vaccinations. In the case of this clone: Antigen specificity is unknown.

This clonotype was sampled from a man between 18 and 35 years old in good health. The sequenced sample was naive CD8+ T cells sorted from blood. J is TRBJ2-7 and V is TRBV30; the match to TRBD2 covers 7 bases. The CDR3 sequence: CAWSPGGNSYEQYF. DNA of the CDR3: TGTGCCTGGAGTCCCGGGGGGAACTCCTACGAGCAGTACTTC.